The clone carrying this T cell receptor beta chain was counted at least ten times. Its antigen is unidentified. Researchers took RNA transcripts and amplified the TCR beta CDR3 regions from them. The TCR CDR3 first-round RT-PCR relied on the HTBI primer set. TCRdb analysed the multiplex PCR reads with MiXCR anew, one entry per CDR3 protein. The table lists a few hundred thousand distinct CDR3 sequences, over 15% of them singletons. This sample is part of a study of T cells in Graves' hyperthyroidism and ophthalmopathy. Germline CDR1 is SNHLY and CDR2 is FYNNEI. V lost 6 bases and J lost 4, with 9 bases in between. There are 12 residues in the CDR3. Study outcomes and limitations: In validation, the model predicted ophthalmopathy. These predictions came a median about 6.5 months before onset. Through a model of 13 V-J features, ophthalmopathy was separated from stable hyperthyroidism.

The sequence was obtained from a middle-aged woman with Graves' ophthalmopathy. Sequencing used blood. The rearrangement joins TRBV2 to TRBJ2-5, with D unresolved. The CDR3 reads CASSGLPETQYF. Here the CDR3 DNA reads TGTGCCAGCAGCGGCCTTCCAGAGACCCAGTACTTC.